The source of this T cell receptor (beta chain) is a study of T cell changes during pregnancy in multiple sclerosis. Sequencing used immunoSEQ multiplex PCR; TCRdb keeps in-frame clones, though not all of them. The sample records approximately 100,000 clones, approximately 93% being singletons. The sequencing here drew on peripheral blood, taken after pregnancy. The TCR comes from a female donor with multiple sclerosis, enrolled in a pregnancy study.

The CDR3 DNA sequence: TGTGCCAGTAGTATGATGCGGGGGGCGCCCGATTTGGAGACCCAGTACTTC. This gives the protein CASSMMRGAPDLETQYF. This rearrangement joins TRBV19 to TRBJ2-5, with 8 bases matching TRBD2. The CDR3 totals 17 residues. CDR1 is LNHDA, CDR2 SQIVND, per germline (reference sequence). V lost 3 bases to trimming and J lost 5 bases; unmatched junction nucleotides: 14.